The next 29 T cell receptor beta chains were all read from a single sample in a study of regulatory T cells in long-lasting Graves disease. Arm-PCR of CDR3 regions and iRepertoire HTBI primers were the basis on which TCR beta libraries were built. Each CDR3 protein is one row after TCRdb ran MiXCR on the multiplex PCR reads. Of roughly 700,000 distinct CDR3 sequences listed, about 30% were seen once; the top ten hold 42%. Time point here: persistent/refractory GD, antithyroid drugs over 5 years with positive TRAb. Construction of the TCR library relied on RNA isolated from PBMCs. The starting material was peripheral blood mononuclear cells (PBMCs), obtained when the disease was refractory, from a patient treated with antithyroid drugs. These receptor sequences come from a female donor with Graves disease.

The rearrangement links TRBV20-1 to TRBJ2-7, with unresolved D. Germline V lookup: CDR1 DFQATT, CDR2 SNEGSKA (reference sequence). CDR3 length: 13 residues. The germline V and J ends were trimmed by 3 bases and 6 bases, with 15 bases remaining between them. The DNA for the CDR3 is TGCAGTGCTAGGAGCGTGCGGACGGGCGAGCAGTACTTC. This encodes CSARSVRTGEQYF.

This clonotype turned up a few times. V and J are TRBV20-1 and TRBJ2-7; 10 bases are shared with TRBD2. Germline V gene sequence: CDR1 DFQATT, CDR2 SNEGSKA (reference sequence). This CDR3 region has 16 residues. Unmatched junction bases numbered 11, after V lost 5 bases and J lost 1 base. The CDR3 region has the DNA TGCAGTGCTCTGACTCCCACTAGCGGGATATCCTACGAGCAGTACTTC. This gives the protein CSALTPTSGISYEQYF.

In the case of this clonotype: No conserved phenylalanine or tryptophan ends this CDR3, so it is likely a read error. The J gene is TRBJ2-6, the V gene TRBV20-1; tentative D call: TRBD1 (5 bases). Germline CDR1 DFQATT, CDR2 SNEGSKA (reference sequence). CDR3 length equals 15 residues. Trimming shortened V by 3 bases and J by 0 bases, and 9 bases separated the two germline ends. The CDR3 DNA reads TGCAGTGCTAGGGTGACAGCCTCTGGGGCCAACGTCCTGACTCTC. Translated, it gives CSARVTASGANVLTL.

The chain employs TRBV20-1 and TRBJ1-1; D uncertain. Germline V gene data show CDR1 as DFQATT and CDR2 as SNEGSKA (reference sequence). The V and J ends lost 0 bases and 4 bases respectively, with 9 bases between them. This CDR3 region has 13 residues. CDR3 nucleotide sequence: TGCAGTGCTAGAGACCCCGTCGCCACTGAAGCTTTCTTT. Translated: CSARDPVATEAFF.

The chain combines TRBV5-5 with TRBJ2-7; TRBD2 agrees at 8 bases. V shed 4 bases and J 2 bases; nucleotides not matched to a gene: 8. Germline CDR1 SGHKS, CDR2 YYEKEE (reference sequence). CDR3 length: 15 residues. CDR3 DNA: TGTGCCAGCAGCAAGGGACTAGTGGACGCCTACGAGCAGTACTTC. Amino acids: CASSKGLVDAYEQYF.

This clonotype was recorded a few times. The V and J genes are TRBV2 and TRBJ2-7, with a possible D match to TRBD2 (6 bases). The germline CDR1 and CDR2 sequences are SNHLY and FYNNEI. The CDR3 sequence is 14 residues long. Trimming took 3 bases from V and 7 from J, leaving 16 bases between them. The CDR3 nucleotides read TGTGCCAGCAGTGATCGGGCGGGAACCGGGGAGCAGTACTTC. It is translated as CASSDRAGTGEQYF. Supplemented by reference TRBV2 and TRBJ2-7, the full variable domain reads EPEVTQTPSHQVTQMGQEVILRCVPISNHLYFYWYRQILGQKVEFLVSFYNNEISEKSEIFDDQFSVERPDGSNFTLKIRSTKLEDSAMYFCASSDRAGTGEQYFGPGTRLTVT.

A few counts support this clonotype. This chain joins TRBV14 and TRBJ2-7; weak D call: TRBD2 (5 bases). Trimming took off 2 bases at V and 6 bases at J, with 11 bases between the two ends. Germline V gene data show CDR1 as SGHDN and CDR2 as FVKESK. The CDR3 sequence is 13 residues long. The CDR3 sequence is CASSQFRGLEQYF. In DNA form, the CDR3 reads TGTGCCAGCAGCCAATTCAGAGGGCTCGAGCAGTACTTC.

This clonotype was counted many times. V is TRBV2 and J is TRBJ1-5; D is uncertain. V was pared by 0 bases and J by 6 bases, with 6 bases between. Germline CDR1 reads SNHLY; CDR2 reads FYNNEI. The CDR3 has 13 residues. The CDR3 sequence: CASSEAVGQPQHF. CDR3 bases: TGTGCCAGCAGTGAAGCGGTCGGTCAGCCCCAGCATTTT.

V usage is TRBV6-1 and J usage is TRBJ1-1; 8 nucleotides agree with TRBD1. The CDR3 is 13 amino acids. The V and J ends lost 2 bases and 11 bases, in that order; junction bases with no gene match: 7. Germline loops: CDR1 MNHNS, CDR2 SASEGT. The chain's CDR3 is CASSESQGARAFF. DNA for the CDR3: TGTGCCAGCAGTGAATCGCAGGGGGCTCGGGCTTTCTTT.

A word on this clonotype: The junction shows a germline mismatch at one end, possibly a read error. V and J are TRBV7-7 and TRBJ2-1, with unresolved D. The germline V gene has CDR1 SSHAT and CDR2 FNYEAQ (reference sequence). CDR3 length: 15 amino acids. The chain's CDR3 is CASSLGRVTYNEQFF. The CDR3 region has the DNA TGTGCTAGCAGCTTAGGACGGGTAACCTACAATGAGCAGTTCTTC.

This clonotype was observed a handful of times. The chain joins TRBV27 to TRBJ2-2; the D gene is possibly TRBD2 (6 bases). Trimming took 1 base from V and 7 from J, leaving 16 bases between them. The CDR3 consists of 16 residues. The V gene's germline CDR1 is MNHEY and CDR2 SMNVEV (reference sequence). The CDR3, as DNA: TGTGCCAGCAGTTTATACGGCGTCGGGGAGGTCGGGGAGCTGTTTTTT. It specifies CASSLYGVGEVGELFF.

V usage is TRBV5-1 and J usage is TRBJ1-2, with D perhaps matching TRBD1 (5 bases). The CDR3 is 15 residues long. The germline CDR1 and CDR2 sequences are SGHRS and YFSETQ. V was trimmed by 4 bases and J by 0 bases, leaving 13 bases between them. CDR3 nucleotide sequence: TGCGCCAGCAGCAACACCGGGACGTCTAACTATGGCTACACCTTC. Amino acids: CASSNTGTSNYGYTF.

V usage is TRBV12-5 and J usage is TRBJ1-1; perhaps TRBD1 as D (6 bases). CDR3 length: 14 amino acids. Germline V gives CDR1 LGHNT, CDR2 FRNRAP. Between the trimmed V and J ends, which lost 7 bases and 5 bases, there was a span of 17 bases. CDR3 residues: CASAGQGSKTEAFF. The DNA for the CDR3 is TGTGCTAGTGCCGGGCAGGGGAGCAAGACTGAAGCTTTCTTT.

CDR3 in DNA: TGCAGTGCTAGGACGGGGTGGACCGGGGAGCTGTTTTTT. Translation gives CSARTGWTGELFF. The rearrangement uses TRBV20-1 and TRBJ2-2; D is perhaps TRBD2 (5 bases). CDR3 length: 13 residues. In germline, CDR1 is DFQATT, CDR2 SNEGSKA (reference sequence). The V and J ends lost 3 bases and 5 bases respectively, with 10 bases between them.

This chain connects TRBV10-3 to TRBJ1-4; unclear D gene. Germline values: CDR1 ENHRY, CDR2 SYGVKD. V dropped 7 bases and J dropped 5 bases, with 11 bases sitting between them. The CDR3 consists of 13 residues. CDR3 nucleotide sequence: TGTGCCATCAAGCCAGCGCCAAATGAAAAACTGTTTTTT. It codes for CAIKPAPNEKLFF.

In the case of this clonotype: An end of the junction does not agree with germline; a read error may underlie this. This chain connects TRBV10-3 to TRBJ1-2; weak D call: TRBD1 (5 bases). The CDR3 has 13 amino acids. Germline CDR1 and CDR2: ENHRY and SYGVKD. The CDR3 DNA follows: TGTGCCATCAATATAGACAGAGTCTCTGGCTGCACCTTC. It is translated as CAINIDRVSGCTF.

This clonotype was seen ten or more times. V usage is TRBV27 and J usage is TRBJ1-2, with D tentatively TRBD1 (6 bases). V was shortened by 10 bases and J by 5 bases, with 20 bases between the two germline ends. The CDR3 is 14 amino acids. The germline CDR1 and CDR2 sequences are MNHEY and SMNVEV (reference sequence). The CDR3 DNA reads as TGTGCCACCTATGGGGGGCTTCTTCGATATGGCTACACCTTC. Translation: CATYGGLLRYGYTF.

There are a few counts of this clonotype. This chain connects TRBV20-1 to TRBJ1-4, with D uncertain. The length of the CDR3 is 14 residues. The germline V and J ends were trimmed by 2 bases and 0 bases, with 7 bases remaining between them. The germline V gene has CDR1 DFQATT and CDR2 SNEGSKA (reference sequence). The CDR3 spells CSARRPATNEKLFF. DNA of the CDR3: TGCAGTGCTAGAAGACCTGCAACTAATGAAAAACTGTTTTTT.

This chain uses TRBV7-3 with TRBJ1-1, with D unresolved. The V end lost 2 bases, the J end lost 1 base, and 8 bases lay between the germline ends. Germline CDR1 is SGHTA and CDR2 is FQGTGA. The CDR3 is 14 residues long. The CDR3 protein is CASSLSIPNTEAFF. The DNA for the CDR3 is TGTGCCAGCAGCTTATCAATCCCGAACACTGAAGCTTTCTTT.

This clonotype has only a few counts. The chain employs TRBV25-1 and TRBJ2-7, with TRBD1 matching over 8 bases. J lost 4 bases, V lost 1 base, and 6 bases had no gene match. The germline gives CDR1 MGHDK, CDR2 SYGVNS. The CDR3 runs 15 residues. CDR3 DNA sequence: TGTGCCAGCAGTGAATTGGACAGGGAAGATTACGAGCAGTACTTC. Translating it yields CASSELDREDYEQYF.

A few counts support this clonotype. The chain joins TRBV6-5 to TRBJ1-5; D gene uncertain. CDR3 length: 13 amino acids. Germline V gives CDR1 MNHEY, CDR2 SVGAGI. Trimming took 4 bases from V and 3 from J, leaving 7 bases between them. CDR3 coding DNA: TGTGCCAGCAGTTCCCGGTTCAATCAGCCCCAGCATTTT. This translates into CASSSRFNQPQHF.

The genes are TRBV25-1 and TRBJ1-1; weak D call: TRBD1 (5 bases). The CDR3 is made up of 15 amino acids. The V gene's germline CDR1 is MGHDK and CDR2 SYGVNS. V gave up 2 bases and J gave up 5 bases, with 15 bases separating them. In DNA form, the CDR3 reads TGTGCCAGCAGTGAAACCGGGACGAAGGGAACTGAAGCTTTCTTT. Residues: CASSETGTKGTEAFF.

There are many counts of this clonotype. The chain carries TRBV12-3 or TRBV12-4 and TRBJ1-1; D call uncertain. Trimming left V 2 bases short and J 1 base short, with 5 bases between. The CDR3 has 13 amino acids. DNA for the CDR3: TGTGCCAGCAGTTTAAAGGCGAACACTGAAGCTTTCTTT. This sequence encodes CASSLKANTEAFF.

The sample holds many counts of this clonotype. CDR3 in DNA: TGTGCCAGCAAATCAGGGAACACTGAAGCTTTCTTT. It translates to CASKSGNTEAFF. The chain is built from TRBV28 and TRBJ1-1; D unresolved. This CDR3 contains 12 residues. V was shortened by 7 bases and J by 1 base, with 7 bases between the two germline ends. In germline, CDR1 is MDHEN, CDR2 SYDVKM. Filled out from reference TRBV28 and TRBJ1-1, the complete variable domain reads DVKVTQSSRYLVKRTGEKVFLECVQDMDHENMFWYRQDPGLGLRLIYFSYDVKMKEKGDIPEGYSVSREKKERFSLILESASTNQTSMYLCASKSGNTEAFFGQGTRLTVV.

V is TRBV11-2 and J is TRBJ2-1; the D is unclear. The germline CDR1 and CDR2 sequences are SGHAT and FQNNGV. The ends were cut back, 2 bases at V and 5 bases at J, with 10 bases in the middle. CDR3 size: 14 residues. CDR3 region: CASSLRDLHNEQFF. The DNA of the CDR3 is TGTGCCAGCAGCTTAAGAGACTTACACAATGAGCAGTTCTTC.

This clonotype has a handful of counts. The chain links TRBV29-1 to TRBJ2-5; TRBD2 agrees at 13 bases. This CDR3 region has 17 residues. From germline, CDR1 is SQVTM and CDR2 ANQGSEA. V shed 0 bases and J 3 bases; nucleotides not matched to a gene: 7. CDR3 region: CSVEDYFGLAGEETQYF. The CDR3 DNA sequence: TGCAGCGTTGAAGACTATTTCGGACTAGCGGGAGAAGAGACCCAGTACTTC. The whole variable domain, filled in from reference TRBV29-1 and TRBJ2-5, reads SAVISQKPSRDICQRGTSLTIQCQVDSQVTMMFWYRQQPGQSLTLIATANQGSEATYESGFVIDKFPISRPNLTFSTLTVSNMSPEDSSIYLCSVEDYFGLAGEETQYFGPGTRLLVL.

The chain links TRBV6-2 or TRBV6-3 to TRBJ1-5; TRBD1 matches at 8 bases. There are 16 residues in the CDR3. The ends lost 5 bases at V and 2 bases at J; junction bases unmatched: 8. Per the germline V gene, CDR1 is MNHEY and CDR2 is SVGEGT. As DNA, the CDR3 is TGTGCCAGCAGTGGGCCCGACAGGGGTGGCAATCAGCCCCAGCATTTT. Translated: CASSGPDRGGNQPQHF.

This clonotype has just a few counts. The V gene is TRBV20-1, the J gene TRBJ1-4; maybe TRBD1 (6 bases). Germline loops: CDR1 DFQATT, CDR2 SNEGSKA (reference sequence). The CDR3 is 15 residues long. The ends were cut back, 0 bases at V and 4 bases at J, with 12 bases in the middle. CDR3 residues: CSARDLAGVNEKLFF. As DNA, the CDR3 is TGCAGTGCTAGAGATTTGGCAGGGGTTAATGAAAAACTGTTTTTT.

The CDR3 loop is CASGTGTDTGELFF. The CDR3 DNA reads as TGTGCTAGTGGAACCGGGACTGACACCGGGGAGCTGTTTTTT. The V and J genes are TRBV12-5 and TRBJ2-2; maybe TRBD2 (6 bases). The CDR3 is 14 amino acids. CDR1 and CDR2 (germline): LGHNT, FRNRAP. V was pared by 6 bases and J by 3 bases, with 11 bases between.